A single sample gave rise to the 13 T cell receptor beta chains below, sequenced in a study of T cells in Graves' hyperthyroidism and ophthalmopathy. RNA transcripts were the template for amplifying TCR beta CDR3 regions. HTBI primers drove first-round RT-PCR of the TCR CDR3. TCRdb ran MiXCR on the multiplex PCR reads and lists one entry per CDR3 protein. Found here are 700,000 to 950,000 distinct CDR3 sequences, approximately 40% of them singletons; the top ten hold 30% to 40%. Sequences were obtained from blood. Source of these receptors: a woman aged 40 to 50 with Graves' hyperthyroidism.

The chain couples TRBV6-6 to TRBJ2-5; D is ambiguous. The CDR3 has 13 amino acids. The germline V gene has CDR1 MNHNY and CDR2 SVGAGI (reference sequence). Trimming removed 2 bases at V and 1 base at J, with 5 bases between. CDR3 bases: TGTGCCAGCAGTTACAGTTTCCAAGAGACCCAGTACTTC. Amino acid sequence: CASSYSFQETQYF.

This clonotype occurred many times. The J gene is TRBJ2-5, the V gene TRBV7-2; 13 bases align to TRBD2. There are 16 residues in the CDR3. CDR1 SGHTA and CDR2 FQGNSA come from the germline V gene. The ends lost 6 bases at V and 5 bases at J; junction bases unmatched: 9. The CDR3: CASRKGTSGMDETQYF. DNA of the CDR3: TGTGCCAGCAGGAAAGGGACTAGCGGGATGGATGAGACCCAGTACTTC.

The chain carries TRBV27 and TRBJ1-4; 9 nucleotides match TRBD1. This CDR3 has 14 residues. The V and J ends lost 6 bases and 6 bases, in that order; junction bases with no gene match: 5. Germline V gene data show CDR1 as MNHEY and CDR2 as SMNVEV (reference sequence). The CDR3 sequence: CASRGTGRYEKLFF. The CDR3 DNA is TGTGCCAGCAGGGGGACAGGGCGATATGAAAAACTGTTTTTT.

The chain is built from TRBV10-3 and TRBJ2-3; D gene ambiguous. CDR3 length: 10 residues. Germline V lookup: CDR1 ENHRY, CDR2 SYGVKD. Trimming cost V 6 bases and J 6 bases, with 4 bases left between them. The DNA of the CDR3 is TGTGCCATCAGCCTCGATACGCAGTATTTT. As protein: CAISLDTQYF.

This clonotype was recorded at least ten times. The V call is TRBV2, the J call TRBJ1-1; D is perhaps TRBD1 (5 bases). Per germline, CDR1 SNHLY and CDR2 FYNNEI. V dropped 4 bases and J dropped 5 bases, with 14 bases sitting between them. The CDR3 loop spans 14 amino acids. The CDR3 DNA sequence: TGTGCCAGCAGTGGACAGCGGGTGAGGACTGAAGCTTTCTTT. Translating gives CASSGQRVRTEAFF.

The chain joins TRBV20-1 to TRBJ1-4; TRBD1 is a possible D gene (5 bases). CDR3 length equals 15 residues. CDR1 and CDR2 from the germline V gene are DFQATT and SNEGSKA (reference sequence). V shed 4 bases and J shed 4 bases, with 16 bases lying between them. This CDR3 reads CSAKQPLGGNEKLFF. DNA for the CDR3: TGCAGTGCTAAACAACCCTTGGGGGGTAATGAAAAACTGTTTTTT.

The rearrangement uses TRBV7-9 and TRBJ2-7; 11 nucleotides agree with TRBD2. This CDR3 comprises 16 residues. Losses at the gene ends were 4 bases for V and 1 base for J; bases not matched to a gene: 6. Germline V gene data show CDR1 as SEHNR and CDR2 as FQNEAQ (reference sequence). Written as DNA, the CDR3 is TGTGCCAGCAGCTCTCGACTAGCGGGATGGTCCTACGAGCAGTACTTC. Its protein is CASSSRLAGWSYEQYF.

This chain uses TRBV25-1 with TRBJ2-5; D tentatively fits TRBD1 or TRBD2 (5 bases each). Germline assignment: CDR1 MGHDK and CDR2 SYGVNS. CDR3 length: 16 amino acids. Trimming removed 7 bases from V and 1 base from J, with 19 bases in between. The CDR3 region is CASIGRVSGSQETQYF. In nucleotides, the CDR3 is TGTGCCAGCATCGGCAGGGTGAGCGGTTCCCAAGAGACCCAGTACTTC. Full variable domain (remainder filled in from reference TRBV25-1 and TRBJ2-5): EADIYQTPRYLVIGTGKKITLECSQTMGHDKMYWYQQDPGMELHLIHYSYGVNSTEKGDLSSESTVSRIRTEHFPLTLESARPSHTSQYLCASIGRVSGSQETQYFGPGTRLLVL.

Many counts were recorded for this clonotype. This rearrangement joins TRBV12-3 or TRBV12-4 to TRBJ1-2, with D possibly being TRBD1 (5 bases). Trimming stripped 0 bases from V and 5 bases from J, with 10 bases between. The CDR3 is 14 residues long. DNA for the CDR3: TGTGCCAGCAGTTTAGCGCGGCAGGGATATGGCTACACCTTC. Translating gives CASSLARQGYGYTF.

This clonotype occurred many times. V is TRBV10-2 and J is TRBJ1-1; tentatively, D is TRBD1 (5 bases). Germline lookup yields CDR1 WSHSY and CDR2 SAAADI. This CDR3 region has 12 residues. V was clipped by 6 bases and J by 3 bases, with 8 bases between them. The CDR3 DNA sequence: TGCGCCAGCAGGGGACGGTACACTGAAGCTTTCTTT. Protein product: CASRGRYTEAFF.

The chain has TRBV7-2 and TRBJ2-6; D remains unclear. CDR3 length equals 16 residues. Germline V gene data show CDR1 as SGHTA and CDR2 as FQGNSA. V was cut by 4 bases and J by 0 bases, with 10 bases left in between. The CDR3 sequence: CASSSWAVSGANVLTF. In DNA, the CDR3 is TGTGCCAGCAGCTCTTGGGCAGTCTCTGGGGCCAACGTCCTGACTTTC.

This clonotype was detected ten times or more. The chain has TRBV5-1 and TRBJ1-1; D is unclear. The CDR3 has 14 residues. In germline, CDR1 is SGHRS, CDR2 YFSETQ. Trimming removed 0 bases at V and 1 base at J, with 7 bases between. CDR3 DNA: TGCGCCAGCAGCTTGGTACCGGCGAACACTGAAGCTTTCTTT. It encodes CASSLVPANTEAFF.

This clonotype was observed a handful of times. V and J are TRBV29-1 and TRBJ2-5, with 7 bases identical to TRBD2. V gave up 2 bases and J gave up 1 base; unmatched junction bases: 16. Germline V gene data show CDR1 as SQVTM and CDR2 as ANQGSEA. The CDR3 is 18 amino acids. The CDR3 sequence is CSVEFILAIAGLQETQYF. In DNA form, the CDR3 reads TGCAGCGTTGAATTCATTCTCGCGATAGCGGGTCTCCAAGAGACCCAGTACTTC.